The rows below give T cell receptor beta chains drawn from one sample of a study of response to subunit inactivated influenza vaccine. TCRdb ran MiXCR on the RT-PCR reads and lists one entry per CDR3 protein. In the table there are more than 500,000 distinct CDR3 sequences, over 9% of which are singletons. These same records also appear under a second study, on T cells expressing NK-cell markers.

Sequenced here: PBMCs from blood, sampled on the day of vaccination. Receptors were obtained from a man aged 50-59 years who received an inactivated influenza vaccine. The CDR3 runs from the conserved cysteine through the conserved F or W. The order of the fields is J gene, clone size, V gene, D gene, CDR3 length, CDR3 protein, CDR3 DNA. A D gene is named only where the DNA matches it firmly. The size field is filled for only some rows; it gives once, few, many or a size class.

TRBJ1-1 | many | TRBV5-1 | TRBD1 | 13 | CASSLTGVTEAFF | TGTGCCAGCAGCTTGACAGGGGTCACTGAAGCTTTCTTT
TRBJ2-7 | few | TRBV6-1 | TRBD2 | 14 | CASSLRLAGAEQYF | TGTGCCAGCAGTCTCCGACTAGCGGGGGCCGAGCAGTACTTC
TRBJ2-7 | - | TRBV28 | - | 13 | CANTPRQSYEQYF | TGTGCCAACACACCCCGACAGTCCTACGAGCAGTACTTC
TRBJ1-1 | - | TRBV5-1 | - | 13 | CASSLRTGQRAFF | TGCGCCAGCAGCTTACGAACAGGCCAAAGGGCTTTCTTT
TRBJ1-4 | - | TRBV7-8 | - | 15 | CASSSLGVRDEKLFF | TGTGCCAGCAGCTCCTTAGGGGTTCGGGATGAAAAACTGTTTTTT
TRBJ1-2 | many | TRBV27 | - | 14 | CASSLRGGRFGYTF | TGTGCCAGCAGTTTACGGGGGGGGAGGTTTGGCTACACCTTC
TRBJ1-3 | - | TRBV3-1 | - | 15 | CASSQDRLTRNTIYF | TGTGCCAGCAGCCAAGACCGCCTAACCCGAAACACCATATATTTT
TRBJ2-1 | - | TRBV29-1 | TRBD2 | 18 | CSVVHQGASGRGANEQFF | TGCAGCGTGGTCCATCAGGGGGCTAGCGGGAGGGGAGCGAATGAGCAGTTCTTC
TRBJ1-1 | - | TRBV9 | - | 12 | CASSVEGTEAFF | TGTGCCAGCAGCGTAGAGGGAACTGAAGCTTTCTTT
TRBJ2-3 | few | TRBV12-3/TRBV12-4 | - | 15 | CASRGLGVSTDTQYF | TGTGCCAGCAGGGGGTTGGGGGTTAGCACAGATACGCAGTATTTT
TRBJ2-7 | few | TRBV6-1 | TRBD2 | 12 | CASSPWGGEQYF | TGTGCCAGCAGTCCATGGGGGGGCGAGCAGTACTTC
TRBJ2-2 | many | TRBV3-1 | - | 14 | CASSPAPDTGELFF | TGTGCCAGCAGCCCAGCCCCGGACACCGGGGAGCTGTTTTTT